These T cell receptor beta chains were read from a single sample in a study of shared clonotypes between healthy human individuals. Here immunoSEQ multiplex PCR was the method, and the copy in TCRdb shows in-frame clones only, minus some. The table includes around 500,000 clones, roughly 80% detected once. Sequencing was done on a sample of PBMCs. These receptors originate from a woman aged 40-49 years in good health. Some clones in this sample may be carry-over from other donors' samples. The CDR3 runs from the conserved cysteine through the conserved F or W. Each record gives: D gene, J gene, V gene, clone size, CDR3 DNA, CDR3 protein. The D gene is left open where the match is weak. The size field is filled for only some rows; it gives once, few, many or a size class.

D gene: -; J gene: TRBJ1-5; V gene: TRBV28; clone size: -; CDR3 DNA: TGTGCCAGCAGGAAGGGGGGGATGGGCGATCAGCCCCAGCATTTT; CDR3 protein: CASRKGGMGDQPQHF
D gene: -; J gene: TRBJ2-1; V gene: TRBV27; clone size: -; CDR3 DNA: TGTGCCAGCAGTTTAATGGGAACCAATGAGCAGTTCTTC; CDR3 protein: CASSLMGTNEQFF
D gene: -; J gene: TRBJ1-2; V gene: TRBV5-4; clone size: -; CDR3 DNA: TGTGCCAGCAGCCTAACAGGGACCTATGGCTACACCTTC; CDR3 protein: CASSLTGTYGYTF
D gene: TRBD2; J gene: TRBJ2-3; V gene: TRBV6-4; clone size: many; CDR3 DNA: TGTGCCAGCAGTGAATCCCCAGCGGGGGATCCCACAGATACGCAGTATTTT; CDR3 protein: CASSESPAGDPTDTQYF
D gene: TRBD2; J gene: TRBJ2-1; V gene: TRBV27; clone size: -; CDR3 DNA: TGTGCCAGCAGTACCACTAGCGGATCCTACAATGAGCAGTTCTTC; CDR3 protein: CASSTTSGSYNEQFF
D gene: -; J gene: TRBJ2-7; V gene: TRBV18; clone size: once; CDR3 DNA: TGTGCCAGCTCACCAACCTCAGCCGAGCAGTACTTC; CDR3 protein: CASSPTSAEQYF
D gene: -; J gene: TRBJ1-1; V gene: TRBV7-2; clone size: -; CDR3 DNA: TGTGCCAGCAGCTTATTTGCAGACACTGAAGCTTTCTTT; CDR3 protein: CASSLFADTEAFF
D gene: TRBD1; J gene: TRBJ2-4; V gene: TRBV27; clone size: -; CDR3 DNA: TGTGCCAGCAGTCCCACGGACAGGGGAAACATTCAGTACTTC; CDR3 protein: CASSPTDRGNIQYF
D gene: TRBD1; J gene: TRBJ2-7; V gene: TRBV11-2; clone size: -; CDR3 DNA: TGTGCCAGCAGCTTAGGGGCCCCGGGACAGGGAAACTACGAGCAGTACTTC; CDR3 protein: CASSLGAPGQGNYEQYF
D gene: -; J gene: TRBJ1-1; V gene: TRBV2; clone size: -; CDR3 DNA: TGTGCCAGCAGTGTGGAAGGGGTGCCGAACACTGAAGCTTTCTTT; CDR3 protein: CASSVEGVPNTEAFF
D gene: TRBD2; J gene: TRBJ2-1; V gene: TRBV30; clone size: -; CDR3 DNA: TGTGCCTGGACTAGCGGCCTTTACAATGAGCAGTTCTTC; CDR3 protein: CAWTSGLYNEQFF
D gene: TRBD2; J gene: TRBJ2-4; V gene: TRBV11-2; clone size: many; CDR3 DNA: TGTGCCAGCAGCTCGCCGGGACTAGCGGGAGCCAAAAACATTCAGTACTTC; CDR3 protein: CASSSPGLAGAKNIQYF
D gene: TRBD1; J gene: TRBJ2-3; V gene: TRBV6-6; clone size: -; CDR3 DNA: TGTGCCAGCAGTTACTCCACAGGGGGCACGCAGTATTTT; CDR3 protein: CASSYSTGGTQYF
D gene: -; J gene: TRBJ2-2; V gene: TRBV2; clone size: -; CDR3 DNA: TGTGCCAGTAGTGATCGGGACACATACACCGGGGAGCTGTTTTTT; CDR3 protein: CASSDRDTYTGELFF
D gene: -; J gene: TRBJ1-6; V gene: TRBV5-4; clone size: -; CDR3 DNA: TGTGCCAGCAGCCCGAGTGGCTCCTATTCACCCCTCCACTTT; CDR3 protein: CASSPSGSYSPLHF
D gene: TRBD1; J gene: TRBJ2-6; V gene: TRBV9; clone size: -; CDR3 DNA: TGTGCCAGCAGCGTACAGGGGGCGACTTCTCGCTCTGGGGCCAACGTCCTGACTTTC; CDR3 protein: CASSVQGATSRSGANVLTF
D gene: -; J gene: TRBJ2-3; V gene: TRBV5-1; clone size: -; CDR3 DNA: TGCGCCAGCAGCTTCTCTTCAAGCACAGATACGCAGTATTTT; CDR3 protein: CASSFSSSTDTQYF
D gene: -; J gene: TRBJ1-5; V gene: TRBV2; clone size: few; CDR3 DNA: TGTGCCAGCAGTGAGACAGATAGCAATCAGCCCCAGCATTTT; CDR3 protein: CASSETDSNQPQHF
D gene: TRBD1; J gene: TRBJ2-7; V gene: TRBV6-5; clone size: -; CDR3 DNA: TGTGCCAGCAGGGATCTTACAGGGGGCAAAGAGCAGTACTTC; CDR3 protein: CASRDLTGGKEQYF
D gene: TRBD2; J gene: TRBJ2-7; V gene: TRBV11-2; clone size: once; CDR3 DNA: TGTGCCAGCAGCCCGGGACTAGCGGGAGGGGCCCCCTACGAGCAGTACTTC; CDR3 protein: CASSPGLAGGAPYEQYF
D gene: TRBD2; J gene: TRBJ2-7; V gene: TRBV10-3; clone size: -; CDR3 DNA: TGTGCCATCAGTGAGTCGGCTAGCGGGAGAGCATCCTACGAGCAGTACTTC; CDR3 protein: CAISESASGRASYEQYF
D gene: -; J gene: TRBJ1-1; V gene: TRBV27; clone size: -; CDR3 DNA: TGTGCCAGCAGTTCGCAACAGGGCTTAACTATGAACACTGAAGCTTTCTTT; CDR3 protein: CASSSQQGLTMNTEAFF
D gene: -; J gene: TRBJ1-4; V gene: TRBV5-1; clone size: -; CDR3 DNA: TGCGCCAGCAGCTTGGATTGGCAGGGGTGGTTGGCTAATGAAAAACTGTTTTTT; CDR3 protein: CASSLDWQGWLANEKLFF
D gene: TRBD1; J gene: TRBJ1-1; V gene: TRBV15; clone size: -; CDR3 DNA: TGTGCCACCAGCAGTGATGGACAGGGGATTGTGAAAGCTTTCTTT; CDR3 protein: CATSSDGQGIVKAFF
D gene: -; J gene: TRBJ2-7; V gene: TRBV21-1; clone size: -; CDR3 DNA: TGTGCCAGCAGCAAAGGGTCGAGGGAGAACTCCTACGAGCAGTACTTC; CDR3 protein: CASSKGSRENSYEQYF
D gene: -; J gene: TRBJ1-2; V gene: TRBV5-4; clone size: -; CDR3 DNA: TGTGCCAGCAGCTTGGCCAGGGGCGACAATGGCTACACCTTC; CDR3 protein: CASSLARGDNGYTF
D gene: -; J gene: TRBJ1-5; V gene: TRBV21-1; clone size: -; CDR3 DNA: TGTGCCAGCAGCAAAATCCGGGACAGGGGGCCTAGCAATCAGCCCCAGCATTTT; CDR3 protein: CASSKIRDRGPSNQPQHF
D gene: -; J gene: TRBJ2-2; V gene: TRBV11-2; clone size: -; CDR3 DNA: TGTGCCAGCAGCGTAAGTGCCTCGACCGGGGAGCTGTTTTTT; CDR3 protein: CASSVSASTGELFF
D gene: TRBD1; J gene: TRBJ2-1; V gene: TRBV7-7; clone size: -; CDR3 DNA: TGTGCTAGCAGCTTCCAGGGGGTGGATGAGCAGTTCTTC; CDR3 protein: CASSFQGVDEQFF
D gene: -; J gene: TRBJ1-2; V gene: TRBV20-1; clone size: -; CDR3 DNA: TGCAGTGCTAGGTCCGACTATGGCTACACCTTC; CDR3 protein: CSARSDYGYTF
D gene: -; J gene: TRBJ1-5; V gene: TRBV16; clone size: -; CDR3 DNA: TGTGCCAGCAGCCAAGGATTCGGTTTGGGTCAGCCCCAGCATTTT; CDR3 protein: CASSQGFGLGQPQHF
D gene: -; J gene: TRBJ2-5; V gene: TRBV28; clone size: -; CDR3 DNA: TGTGCCAGCAGGATAAGAGAGACCCAGTACTTC; CDR3 protein: CASRIRETQYF
D gene: TRBD2; J gene: TRBJ2-7; V gene: TRBV28; clone size: -; CDR3 DNA: TGTGCCAGCACCGCAAGCGGGAGAACGTCCTACGAGCAGTACTTC; CDR3 protein: CASTASGRTSYEQYF
D gene: -; J gene: TRBJ2-1; V gene: TRBV11-3; clone size: -; CDR3 DNA: TGTGCCAGCAGCTTAGGCAGGGTAAACAATGAGCAGTTCTTC; CDR3 protein: CASSLGRVNNEQFF
D gene: -; J gene: TRBJ1-1; V gene: TRBV11-2; clone size: -; CDR3 DNA: TGTGCCAGCAGCTTTGGGGGCACTGAGGCTTTCTTT; CDR3 protein: CASSFGGTEAFF
D gene: TRBD2; J gene: TRBJ2-1; V gene: TRBV5-4; clone size: few; CDR3 DNA: TGTGCCAGCAGCTGGACCGGGACTAGCGGTGATGAGCAGTTCTTC; CDR3 protein: CASSWTGTSGDEQFF
D gene: -; J gene: TRBJ1-1; V gene: TRBV5-1; clone size: -; CDR3 DNA: TGCGCCAGCAGCTTGCTTGGAGTGAACACTGAAGCTTTCTTT; CDR3 protein: CASSLLGVNTEAFF
D gene: TRBD1; J gene: TRBJ1-2; V gene: TRBV30; clone size: -; CDR3 DNA: TGTGCCTGGAGTGTTGGGACAGGAGCCCTCTATGGCTACACCTTC; CDR3 protein: CAWSVGTGALYGYTF
D gene: -; J gene: TRBJ2-1; V gene: TRBV7-7; clone size: -; CDR3 DNA: TGTGCTAGCAGCTTAGCCGGGGGCCACAATGAGCAGTTCTTC; CDR3 protein: CASSLAGGHNEQFF
D gene: -; J gene: TRBJ2-2; V gene: TRBV2; clone size: -; CDR3 DNA: TGTGCCAGCAGTGAACACACCGGGGAGCTGTTTTTT; CDR3 protein: CASSEHTGELFF
D gene: -; J gene: TRBJ2-7; V gene: TRBV6-5; clone size: -; CDR3 DNA: TGTGCCAGCAGTTTGGGCAGGTCCTACGAGCAGTACTTC; CDR3 protein: CASSLGRSYEQYF
D gene: -; J gene: TRBJ1-5; V gene: TRBV27; clone size: many; CDR3 DNA: TGTGCCAGCAGTTTTTCGGGGATCGATCAGCCCCAGCATTTT; CDR3 protein: CASSFSGIDQPQHF
D gene: TRBD1; J gene: TRBJ2-3; V gene: TRBV27; clone size: -; CDR3 DNA: TGTGCCAGCTCCGATCCTTACAGGGGCGGAGCGGATACGCAGTATTTT; CDR3 protein: CASSDPYRGGADTQYF
D gene: -; J gene: TRBJ1-5; V gene: TRBV20-1; clone size: -; CDR3 DNA: TGCAGGACGGGCCCCCGTCATTTT; CDR3 protein: CRTGPRHF
D gene: TRBD1; J gene: TRBJ1-4; V gene: TRBV27; clone size: -; CDR3 DNA: TGTGCCAGCAGTCTTCGACAGGGGCGAAATGAAAAACTGTTTTTT; CDR3 protein: CASSLRQGRNEKLFF
D gene: -; J gene: TRBJ2-1; V gene: TRBV27; clone size: -; CDR3 DNA: TGTGCCAGCAGTCACCCCGGGGACTACAATGAGCAGTTCTTC; CDR3 protein: CASSHPGDYNEQFF
D gene: -; J gene: TRBJ2-5; V gene: TRBV7-8; clone size: -; CDR3 DNA: TGTGCCAGCAGCTTAGCGCTACGGGAGACCCAGTACTTC; CDR3 protein: CASSLALRETQYF
D gene: TRBD1; J gene: TRBJ2-6; V gene: TRBV6-5; clone size: -; CDR3 DNA: TGTGCCAGCAGTCGGGGACAGTCTGGGGCCAACGTCCTGACTTTC; CDR3 protein: CASSRGQSGANVLTF
D gene: -; J gene: TRBJ1-2; V gene: TRBV9; clone size: -; CDR3 DNA: TGTGCCAGCAGCGTAGGTTTCGGGTCAAACTATGGCTACACCTTC; CDR3 protein: CASSVGFGSNYGYTF
D gene: TRBD1; J gene: TRBJ1-2; V gene: TRBV29-1; clone size: few; CDR3 DNA: TGCAGCGTTGTGGAGGGGGCTATTGGCTACACCTTC; CDR3 protein: CSVVEGAIGYTF
D gene: -; J gene: TRBJ2-1; V gene: TRBV12-5; clone size: -; CDR3 DNA: TGTGCTAGTGGCCCCGGGACAACTAGGGATGAGCAGTTCTTC; CDR3 protein: CASGPGTTRDEQFF
D gene: TRBD1; J gene: TRBJ1-2; V gene: TRBV19; clone size: -; CDR3 DNA: TGTGCCAGTCGGGAACCTAGGACAGGGAACTATGGCTACACCTTC; CDR3 protein: CASREPRTGNYGYTF